This TCR beta chain originates from a study of T cells in Graves' hyperthyroidism and ophthalmopathy. Regions amplified from RNA transcripts were the TCR beta CDR3 regions. HTBI primers drove first-round RT-PCR of the TCR CDR3. TCRdb independently ran MiXCR on the multiplex PCR reads; one entry per CDR3 protein. The sample includes 450,000 to 700,000 distinct CDR3 sequences, around 45% of them seen just once. This clonotype was seen ten or more times. The trim removed 9 bases at V and 5 bases at J, leaving 8 bases unmatched. CDR3 length: 13 amino acids. The germline V gene encodes CDR1 LNHDA and CDR2 SQIVND (reference sequence).

The sample taken for sequencing was peripheral blood or thyroid tissue (not recorded which). J is TRBJ2-7 and V is TRBV19, with 9 bases lining up with TRBD2. The origin of this receptor is a woman aged 18-30 years with Graves' hyperthyroidism. The CDR3 is CASATGLANEQYF. The DNA for the CDR3 is TGTGCCAGCGCAACGGGACTAGCTAACGAGCAGTACTTC.